The source of this T cell receptor (beta chain) is a study of T cell changes during pregnancy in multiple sclerosis. TCRdb's table, derived via immunoSEQ multiplex PCR, lists solely in-frame clones and lacks some. The profile shows 20,000 to 25,000 clones, 85% to 95% of them singletons. The receptor was derived from a female donor with multiple sclerosis, enrolled in a pregnancy study. The sequenced sample was CD4+ T cells from peripheral blood mononuclear cells, obtained in the third trimester of pregnancy.

CDR3 coding DNA: TGTGCCACTCGGCAGGGGGCCTACGAGCAGTACTTC. It codes for CATRQGAYEQYF. J is TRBJ2-7 and V is TRBV2; 7 bases agree with TRBD1. The ends lost 10 bases at V and 2 bases at J; junction bases unmatched: 5. The CDR3 contains 12 residues. Germline V lookup: CDR1 SNHLY, CDR2 FYNNEI.